The 4 T cell receptor beta chains below all came from one sample that was sequenced in a study of shared clonotypes between healthy human individuals. Profiling relied on immunoSEQ multiplex PCR, and the TCRdb table lists in-frame clones only, not all of them. The sample has more than 400,000 clones; approximately 82% are singletons. Sequenced: PBMCs. The receptors originated from a woman between 40 and 50 years old in good health. Some clones in this sample may be carry-over from other donors' samples.

Concerning this clone itself: The CDR3 does not end in the conserved phenylalanine or tryptophan, so this is likely a read error. The chain couples TRBV6-5 to TRBJ1-4, with 7 bases matching TRBD1. Trimming at V came to 8 bases and at J to 6 bases, leaving 6 bases not matched to a gene. The germline CDR1 and CDR2 sequences are MNHEY and SVGAGI. CDR3 length: 13 amino acids. CDR3 amino acids: CASATGRDEKLFY. In DNA form, the CDR3 reads TGTGCCAGCGCGACAGGGAGGGATGAAAAACTGTTTTAT.

Ten or more counts support this clone. This chain uses TRBV7-3 with TRBJ2-3; D unclear. This CDR3 comprises 13 residues. Deletions cut 2 bases from V and 8 bases from J, with 11 bases between. CDR1 and CDR2 (germline): SGHTA, FQGTGA. CDR3 loop: CASSLAPLGTQYF. The CDR3 coding sequence is TGTGCCAGCAGCTTAGCCCCTCTGGGTACGCAGTATTTT.

This clone has a handful of counts. This likely stems from a read error, as it lies one base from a far larger clone. Other DNA sequences in this specimen translate into the identical CDR3. The chain couples TRBV30 to TRBJ1-1; the D gene is possibly TRBD1 (6 bases). This CDR3 contains 12 residues. CDR1 and CDR2 (germline): GTSNPN, SVGIG (reference sequence). The CDR3 region is CAWSVGGLEAFF. The CDR3 nucleotides are TGTGCCTGGAGCGTCGGGGGCCTTGAAGCATTCTTT.

This chain connects TRBV28 to TRBJ1-5; 9 bases fit TRBD1. V gave up 6 bases and J gave up 11 bases; unmatched junction bases: 11. Germline CDR1 MDHEN, CDR2 SYDVKM. The CDR3 is 14 residues long. CDR3 nucleotides: TGTGCCAGCAGGGGACAGGGAGAGTACGGGACCCAGCATTTT. Translating it yields CASRGQGEYGTQHF.